This TCR beta chain was sequenced during a study of shared clonotypes between healthy human individuals. TCRdb's copy holds only in-frame clones and misses some; the assay was immunoSEQ multiplex PCR. The sample contains approximately 350,000 clones, 90% to 97% of which appear only once. Germline values: CDR1 SGHAT, CDR2 FQNNGV. The length of the CDR3 is 14 residues. With V trimmed by 5 bases and J by 5 bases, 8 bases remained unmatched. This chain joins TRBV11-2 and TRBJ2-7; 8 bases agree with TRBD1. Sequenced: memory CD8+ T cells sorted from blood. The sample's subset: CD45RO+ cells pooled with CCR7-negative TemRA cells. The clonotype originates from a man between 25 and 39 years old in good health. The CDR3 region has the DNA TGTGCCAGCAGCAAAACAGGGACAGGCCACGAGCAGTACTTC. Its protein product is CASSKTGTGHEQYF.